The clone carrying this TCR beta chain has just a few counts. Assay: immunoSEQ multiplex PCR; the TCRdb copy retains only in-frame clones and omits some. The sample consists of 110,000 to 150,000 clones, approximately 80% of them appearing once. Germline values: CDR1 MNHEY, CDR2 SVGAGI. V lost 0 bases and J 3 bases, leaving 8 bases between the germline ends. CDR3 length equals 14 residues. The record originates from a study of blood T cell repertoires in COVID-19. Sequencing was done on a sample of peripheral blood. The chain is built from TRBV6-5 and TRBJ1-1; no definite D call. This clonotype originated in a man aged 60 to 69 with active or convalescent COVID-19. The CDR3 region is CASSYSMQDTEAFF. CDR3 DNA sequence: TGTGCCAGCAGTTACTCGATGCAGGACACTGAAGCTTTCTTT.